The 9 T cell receptor beta chains reported below all come from one sample, sequenced in a study of esophageal squamous cell carcinoma under preoperative chemotherapy. TCRdb fed the PCR reads into MiXCR, producing one record per CDR3 protein. The data show about 15,000 distinct CDR3 sequences, 48% seen once. Specified time point: before preoperative PTX-NDP chemotherapy. Sampling took place from a patient given preoperative chemotherapy. The receptors shown here come from a human donor with esophageal squamous cell carcinoma. The donor label of this sample is uncertain.

Only a few counts were recorded for this clonotype. The chain joins TRBV11-3 to TRBJ2-5, with TRBD2 matching 8 bases. The CDR3 is 14 residues long. Germline V gene lookup returns CDR1 SGHNT and CDR2 YENEEA. V shed 1 base and J 5 bases; nucleotides not matched to a gene: 3. The CDR3 coding sequence is TGTGCCAGCAGCTTAGGAGCGGGGGCGGAGACCCAGTACTTC. It encodes CASSLGAGAETQYF.

The count of this clonotype is one. The germline gene is not matched at one end of the junction; a read error may be the cause. The chain carries TRBV7-2 and TRBJ2-3; D gene ambiguous. Germline V gene lookup returns CDR1 SGHTA and CDR2 FQGNSA. This CDR3 spans 16 amino acids. This CDR3 reads CASSLSAGTNTDTQYF. The CDR3 bases are TGTGCCAGCAGCTTATCGGCCGGCACTAACACAGATACCCAGTATTTC.

This sequence joins TRBV7-2 and TRBJ2-4; D is undetermined. Germline assignment: CDR1 SGHTA and CDR2 FQGNSA. The CDR3 totals 15 residues. V gave up 6 bases and J gave up 0 bases, with 12 bases separating them. CDR3 protein: CASSSTTIAKNIQYF. The CDR3 bases are TGTGCCAGCAGTAGCACAACGATAGCCAAAAACATTCAGTACTTC.

This sequence joins TRBV7-2 and TRBJ2-5; D possibly corresponds to TRBD2 (6 bases). Germline assignment: CDR1 SGHTA and CDR2 FQGNSA. Trimming removed 2 bases at V and 5 bases at J, with 12 bases between. The CDR3 covers 14 residues. CDR3 sequence reads: CASSLFSSEETQYF. The CDR3, as DNA: TGTGCCAGCAGCTTATTTTCTAGCGAGGAGACCCAGTACTTC.

This clonotype occurred once. The CDR3 loop reads CASRMGAAGGRNEQFF. The CDR3 coding sequence is TGTGCCAGCAGGATGGGAGCGGCGGGAGGCAGGAATGAGCAGTTCTTC. The rearrangement joins TRBV12-3 or TRBV12-4 to TRBJ2-1; TRBD2 matches 8 bases. The CDR3 contains 16 residues. Trimming cost V 6 bases and J 7 bases; bases outside gene matches: 14.

This clonotype was counted at least ten times. The chain recombines TRBV7-2 with TRBJ2-1, with D uncertain. This CDR3 has 15 amino acids. Trimming took 3 bases from V and 0 from J, leaving 9 bases between them. Germline loops: CDR1 SGHTA, CDR2 FQGNSA. The CDR3 region has the DNA TGTGCCAGCAGCTTGTACAGCAGCTCCTACAATGAGCAGTTCTTC. Translating gives CASSLYSSSYNEQFF.

The chain joins TRBV6-5 to TRBJ2-3, with D unclear. The CDR3 length is 14 residues. Trimming left V 3 bases short and J 0 bases short, with 7 bases between. CDR1 MNHEY and CDR2 SVGAGI come from the germline V gene. CDR3 in DNA: TGTGCCAGCAGTTATCGTGGAAGCACAGATACGCAGTATTTT. Protein: CASSYRGSTDTQYF.

With regard to this clonotype: An end of the junction does not agree with germline; a read error may underlie this. This chain uses TRBV7-2 with TRBJ2-5; possibly TRBD1 for D (5 bases). Germline V gives CDR1 SGHTA, CDR2 FQGNSA. The CDR3 consists of 16 residues. The CDR3 nucleotides are TGTGCCAGCAGCTTGGGGCCGGGCCATAATAAAGACACCCAGTACTTC. Its translation: CASSLGPGHNKDTQYF.

This chain joins TRBV6-5 and TRBJ2-5, with D perhaps matching TRBD1 (6 bases). This CDR3 region has 14 residues. CDR1 is MNHEY and CDR2 is SVGAGI in the germline V gene. V lost 0 bases and J 2 bases, leaving 7 bases between the germline ends. The CDR3 sequence is CASSYSDRQETQYF. CDR3 nucleotides: TGTGCCAGCAGTTACTCGGACAGACAAGAGACCCAGTACTTC.